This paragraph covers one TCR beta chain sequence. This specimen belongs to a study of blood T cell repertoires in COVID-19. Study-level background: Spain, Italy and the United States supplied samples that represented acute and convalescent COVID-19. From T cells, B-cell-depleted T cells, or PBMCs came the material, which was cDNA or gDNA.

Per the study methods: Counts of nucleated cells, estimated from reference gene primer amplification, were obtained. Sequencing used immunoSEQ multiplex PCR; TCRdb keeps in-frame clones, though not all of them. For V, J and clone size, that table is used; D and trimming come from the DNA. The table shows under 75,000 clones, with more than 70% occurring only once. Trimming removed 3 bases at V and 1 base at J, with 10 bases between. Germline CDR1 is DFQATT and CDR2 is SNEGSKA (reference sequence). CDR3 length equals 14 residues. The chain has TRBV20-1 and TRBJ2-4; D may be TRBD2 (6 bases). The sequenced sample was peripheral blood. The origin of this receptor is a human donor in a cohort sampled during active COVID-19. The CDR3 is CSASTGEAKNIQYF. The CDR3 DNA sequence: TGCAGTGCTAGTACGGGAGAGGCCAAAAACATTCAGTACTTC.